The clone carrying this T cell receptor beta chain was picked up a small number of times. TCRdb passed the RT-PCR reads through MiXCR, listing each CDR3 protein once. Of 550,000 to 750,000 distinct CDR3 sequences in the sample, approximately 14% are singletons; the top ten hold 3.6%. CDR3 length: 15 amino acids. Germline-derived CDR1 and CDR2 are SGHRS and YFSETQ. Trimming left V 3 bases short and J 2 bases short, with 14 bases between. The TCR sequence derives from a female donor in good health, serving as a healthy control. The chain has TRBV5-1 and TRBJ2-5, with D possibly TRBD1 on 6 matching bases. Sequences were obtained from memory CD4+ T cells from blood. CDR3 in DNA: TGCGCCAGCAGCTCCGGACAGATATCACAAGAGACCCAGTACTTC. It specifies CASSSGQISQETQYF.